Following are 20 T cell receptor beta chains from one sample sequenced in a study of T cells in Graves' hyperthyroidism and ophthalmopathy. The CDR3 regions of TCR beta were amplified from RNA transcripts. When the TCR CDR3 underwent first-round RT-PCR, the HTBI primer set was used. TCRdb reanalysed the multiplex PCR reads using MiXCR and keeps one entry per CDR3 protein. Of 480,000 or so distinct CDR3 sequences in the sample, 46% were seen once. The sequenced sample was peripheral blood or thyroid tissue (not recorded which). Receptors were obtained from an adult woman with Graves' disease, either hyperthyroidism or ophthalmopathy (not recorded which).

This chain links TRBV20-1 with TRBJ1-6; D ambiguous. V was pared by 4 bases and J by 10 bases, with 23 bases between. Germline CDR1 and CDR2: DFQATT and SNEGSKA (reference sequence). This CDR3 has 16 residues. CDR3 DNA: TGCAGTGCTAAAGGAAATGAAAGGACTTTCGGGTCACCCCTCCACTTT. Translating it yields CSAKGNERTFGSPLHF.

The count of this clonotype is one. J is TRBJ1-6 and V is TRBV10-3; D not certain. Per the germline V gene, CDR1 is ENHRY and CDR2 is SYGVKD. Trimming left V 0 bases short and J 5 bases short, with 11 bases between. This CDR3 is built from 16 residues. CDR3 region: CAISESYSANNSPLHF. DNA for the CDR3: TGTGCCATCAGTGAGTCCTACAGCGCAAATAATTCACCCCTCCACTTT.

The chain uses TRBV14 and TRBJ2-2; the D gene is possibly TRBD1 (6 bases). Germline V gene data show CDR1 as SGHDN and CDR2 as FVKESK. The CDR3 covers 14 residues. V was shortened by 2 bases and J by 6 bases, with 10 bases between the two germline ends. Here the CDR3 reads CASSQSWTAGELFF. The CDR3 DNA reads as TGTGCCAGCAGCCAAAGCTGGACAGCCGGGGAGCTGTTTTTT. Using reference TRBV14 and TRBJ2-2 for the parts outside the CDR3, the full variable domain is EAGVTQFPSHSVIEKGQTVTLRCDPISGHDNLYWYRRVMGKEIKFLLHFVKESKQDESGMPNNRFLAERTGGTYSTLKVQPAELEDSGVYFCASSQSWTAGELFFGEGSRLTVL.

The chain has TRBV24-1 and TRBJ2-2, with D uncertain. CDR3 length: 16 amino acids. V lost 1 base to trimming and J lost 0 bases, with 8 bases between them. The V gene's germline CDR1 is KGHDR and CDR2 SFDVKD. Written as DNA, the CDR3 is TGTGCCACCAGTGATTTAGGCCTCACGAACACCGGGGAGCTGTTTTTT. Its protein is CATSDLGLTNTGELFF.

V usage is TRBV2 and J usage is TRBJ1-2, with a weak D call TRBD1 (6 bases). CDR1 and CDR2 from the germline V gene are SNHLY and FYNNEI. V was pared by 7 bases and J by 6 bases, with 27 bases between. The CDR3 extends over 17 amino acids. As DNA, the CDR3 is TGTGCCAGCAAAACGACAGGAGGGGCCCAACAACGGCATGGCTACACCTTC. Protein: CASKTTGGAQQRHGYTF.

In its sample, this clonotype was seen many times. V is TRBV7-9 and J is TRBJ1-1, with 9 bases that match TRBD1. Germline assignment: CDR1 SEHNR and CDR2 FQNEAQ (reference sequence). The junction had 11 bases not matched to a gene; V was cut back by 11 bases and J by 4 bases. The length of the CDR3 is 14 residues. Written as DNA, the CDR3 is TGTGCCGGGGCGACAGGGGGACTAAGCACTGAAGCTTTCTTT. As protein: CAGATGGLSTEAFF.

The sample holds one count of this clonotype. The chain uses TRBV13 and TRBJ2-7; the D is unclear. This CDR3 contains 14 residues. V lost 5 bases and J lost 0, with 11 bases in between. Germline loops: CDR1 PRHDT, CDR2 FYEKMQ (reference sequence). CDR3 sequence reads: CASSIGPDSYEQYF. CDR3 in DNA: TGTGCCAGCAGCATCGGGCCAGACTCCTACGAGCAGTACTTC.

This chain connects TRBV15 to TRBJ2-5; the D is unclear. Germline CDR1 and CDR2: LNHNV and YYDKDF (reference sequence). V was pared by 1 base and J by 9 bases, with 18 bases between. The CDR3 covers 15 residues. The CDR3 loop reads CATSRGSVSNQPQYF. The CDR3 region has the DNA TGTGCCACCAGCAGAGGTTCTGTTAGCAATCAGCCCCAGTACTTC.

The V call is TRBV6-5, the J call TRBJ1-2; the D is unclear. The CDR3 runs 13 residues. The germline V gene has CDR1 MNHEY and CDR2 SVGAGI. The V end was cut by 6 bases, the J end by 8 bases, with 16 bases between. The CDR3 region is CASRTIAEKGYTF. CDR3 coding DNA: TGTGCCAGCAGGACGATAGCGGAGAAGGGCTACACCTTC.

Concerning this clonotype itself: The final CDR3 position lacks the conserved phenylalanine or tryptophan, pointing to a likely read error. This sequence joins TRBV7-3 and TRBJ1-1, with D possibly matching TRBD1 (5 bases). The length of the CDR3 is 13 residues. Germline loops: CDR1 SGHTA, CDR2 FQGTGA. In nucleotides, the CDR3 is TGTGCCAGCAGCGTAAGCCCCGGGACTGAGGCTTTCCTT. Translating it yields CASSVSPGTEAFL.

V usage is TRBV28 and J usage is TRBJ2-7; no clear D. Germline V gene lookup returns CDR1 MDHEN and CDR2 SYDVKM. V lost 3 bases and J lost 0, with 6 bases in between. The CDR3 totals 13 residues. In DNA form, the CDR3 reads TGTGCCAGCAGTTTGATGGGCTCCTACGAGCAGTACTTC. Residues: CASSLMGSYEQYF.

This chain joins TRBV7-2 and TRBJ1-2; a possible D gene is TRBD1 (5 bases). Per germline, CDR1 SGHTA and CDR2 FQGNSA. V lost 4 bases, J lost 3 bases, and 12 bases lay in between. The CDR3 consists of 14 residues. The CDR3: CASSSGGTDYGYTF. For the CDR3, the DNA is TGTGCCAGCAGCTCCGGGGGAACGGACTATGGCTACACCTTC. Using reference TRBV7-2 and TRBJ1-2 for the parts outside the CDR3, the full variable domain is GAGVSQSPSNKVTEKGKDVELRCDPISGHTALYWYRQSLGQGLEFLIYFQGNSAPDKSGLPSDRFSAERTGGSVSTLTIQRTQQEDSAVYLCASSSGGTDYGYTFGSGTRLTVV.

The chain is built from TRBV14 and TRBJ1-2, with TRBD1 matching over 7 bases. The J segment lost 8 bases and the V segment lost 1 base, leaving 7 bases of the junction unmatched. The CDR3 runs to 14 residues. Germline V gene sequence: CDR1 SGHDN, CDR2 FVKESK. CDR3: CASSQAIQGQGYTF. The CDR3 DNA sequence: TGTGCCAGCAGCCAAGCCATACAGGGGCAGGGCTACACCTTC.

As concerns this clonotype: Germline is not matched at one junction end, which may reflect a read error. V and J are TRBV7-8 and TRBJ1-3; weak D call: TRBD1 (6 bases). The CDR3 is 15 amino acids. Germline V CDR1 and CDR2: SGHVS, FQNEAQ. The CDR3 here is CASSLGDKVGYTLYF. In nucleotides, the CDR3 is TGTGCCAGCAGCTTAGGGGACAAGGTTGGCTACACCTTATATTTT.

There are many counts of this clonotype. The chain has TRBV10-3 and TRBJ1-6; D may be TRBD1 (5 bases). Germline values: CDR1 ENHRY, CDR2 SYGVKD. CDR3 length: 14 residues. The V and J ends lost 1 base and 7 bases respectively, with 8 bases between them. The CDR3 spells CAISEFEGNSPLHF. The CDR3 DNA reads as TGTGCCATCAGTGAGTTCGAGGGGAATTCACCCCTCCACTTT.

The chain recombines TRBV7-9 with TRBJ1-1; the D gene is possibly TRBD1 (5 bases). Germline V gives CDR1 SEHNR, CDR2 FQNEAQ (reference sequence). The ends were cut back, 3 bases at V and 4 bases at J, with 21 bases in the middle. CDR3 length: 17 amino acids. The CDR3 DNA reads as TGTGCCAGCAGCTTCTCACGGACAAGGGATATGGGCACTGAAGCTTTCTTT. It translates to CASSFSRTRDMGTEAFF.

The V and J genes are TRBV12-3 or TRBV12-4 and TRBJ2-7; D not resolved. With the DNA end fitting TRBJ2-2 better, the J assignment may be wrong. This CDR3 contains 12 residues. The CDR3 coding sequence is TGTGCCAGCAGCTCGAGTCACGGGGAGCTGTTTTTT. This translates into CASSSSHGELFF.

This CDR3 is CAIGRAFYEQYF. For the CDR3, the DNA is TGTGCCATCGGGAGGGCCTTCTACGAGCAGTACTTC. This sequence joins TRBV10-3 and TRBJ2-7, with TRBD2 matching over 7 bases. From germline, CDR1 is ENHRY and CDR2 SYGVKD. With 8 bases clipped from V and 3 bases from J, the junction kept 4 bases outside the gene matches. CDR3 length: 12 residues.

The rearrangement uses TRBV7-2 and TRBJ1-1; 7 nucleotides align to TRBD1. Germline loops: CDR1 SGHTA, CDR2 FQGNSA. The ends lost 5 bases at V and 3 bases at J; junction bases unmatched: 9. This CDR3 has 15 residues. This CDR3 reads CASSTMQGGDTEAFF. In DNA form, the CDR3 reads TGTGCCAGCAGCACAATGCAGGGGGGGGACACTGAAGCTTTCTTT.

This chain links TRBV20-1 with TRBJ2-5, with D perhaps TRBD2 (5 bases). The V end was cut by 6 bases, the J end by 7 bases, with 15 bases between. The CDR3 spans 12 residues. Looked up from germline, CDR1 is DFQATT and CDR2 is SNEGSKA (reference sequence). The CDR3 is CSAESREGTQYF. CDR3 nucleotide sequence: TGCAGTGCCGAGAGCCGCGAGGGGACCCAGTACTTC.